These 14 T cell receptor beta chains share one sample of origin, sequenced in a study of OX40 agonist ivuxolimab in advanced cancers. Sequencing was performed with immunoSEQ multiplex PCR; in TCRdb, only in-frame clones are kept and a portion is missing. The sample has 50,000 to 75,000 clones, 80% to 90% seen once. Sequences were derived from CD4+ or CD8+ T cells sorted from blood, sampled in a trial of the OX40 agonist ivuxolimab. These receptors originate from an adult with an advanced solid tumor such as melanoma, head and neck, liver or kidney cancer.

The chain links TRBV6-1 to TRBJ2-7, with no clear D. The CDR3 is 15 amino acids. V was clipped by 0 bases and J by 2 bases, with 11 bases between them. From germline, CDR1 is MNHNS and CDR2 SASEGT. The CDR3 sequence is CASSEAHAVTYEQYF. Here the CDR3 DNA reads TGTGCCAGCAGTGAAGCCCATGCGGTCACCTACGAGCAGTACTTC.

This sequence joins TRBV16 and TRBJ1-2; possible D gene TRBD1, 6 bases. CDR3 length equals 17 residues. Trimming shortened V by 1 base and J by 6 bases, and 21 bases separated the two germline ends. Germline V gene lookup returns CDR1 KGHSY and CDR2 FQNENV. CDR3 DNA sequence: TGTGCCAGCAGCCAATTATCCCTGGTATTGGGGGCAGATGGCTACACCTTC. This gives the protein CASSQLSLVLGADGYTF.

This clone was observed a single time. The V call is TRBV30, the J call TRBJ2-7, with D perhaps TRBD2 (7 bases). The germline CDR1 and CDR2 sequences are GTSNPN and SVGIG (reference sequence). The CDR3 runs to 14 residues. The germline V and J ends were trimmed by 0 bases and 2 bases, with 11 bases remaining between them. The CDR3: CAWSVEGGAYEQYF. The DNA of the CDR3 is TGTGCCTGGAGTGTGGAGGGGGGGGCCTACGAGCAGTACTTC.

The chain carries TRBV2 and TRBJ2-3; TRBD1 matches at 8 bases. Germline-derived CDR1 and CDR2 are SNHLY and FYNNEI. V lost 7 bases and J lost 5; bases outside the gene matches: 11. This CDR3 region has 15 residues. The CDR3 region has the DNA TGTGCCAGCACCCCGACAGGGGACGAGGGAGATACGCAGTATTTT. It is translated as CASTPTGDEGDTQYF.

The genes are TRBV27 and TRBJ2-7, with a tentative D call TRBD1 (6 bases). V lost 4 bases and J 3 bases, leaving 10 bases between the germline ends. There are 13 residues in the CDR3. Germline V gene sequence: CDR1 MNHEY, CDR2 SMNVEV (reference sequence). The DNA of the CDR3 is TGTGCCAGCAGTTATCAGGGGCACTACGAGCAGTACTTC. Residues: CASSYQGHYEQYF.

This clone is a singleton in its sample. The gene calls are TRBV10-2 and TRBJ1-1; no firm D call. CDR1 WSHSY and CDR2 SAAADI come from the germline V gene. Trimming removed 3 bases from V and 4 bases from J, with 3 bases in between. The CDR3 loop spans 11 amino acids. Here the CDR3 reads CASSDGTEAFF. CDR3 nucleotides: TGCGCCAGCAGTGACGGCACTGAAGCTTTCTTT.

V gene TRBV2 combines with J gene TRBJ2-2; D unclear. This CDR3 comprises 11 residues. The V gene lost 10 bases and the J gene lost 4 bases, with 7 bases spanning the gap. Looked up from germline, CDR1 is SNHLY and CDR2 is FYNNEI. The CDR3 nucleotides are TGTGCCATCGGCGTCACCGGGGAGCTGTTTTTT. It yields the protein CAIGVTGELFF.

The chain carries TRBV4-1 and TRBJ2-2; possibly TRBD2 for D (6 bases). This CDR3 comprises 16 residues. Trimming took off 4 bases at V and 1 base at J, with 13 bases between the two ends. Germline lookup yields CDR1 MGHRA and CDR2 YSYEKL. CDR3 nucleotide sequence: TGCGCCAGCAGCCCCATGGGGGAGGTGAACACCGGGGAGCTGTTTTTT. It codes for CASSPMGEVNTGELFF.

Many counts were recorded for this clone. The chain is built from TRBV2 and TRBJ1-5; D is unclear. The CDR3 covers 15 residues. Germline V gives CDR1 SNHLY, CDR2 FYNNEI. V gave up 4 bases and J gave up 0 bases, with 10 bases separating them. The CDR3 reads CASSVGATSNQPQHF. CDR3 DNA: TGTGCCAGCAGTGTCGGAGCCACTAGCAATCAGCCCCAGCATTTT.

The genes are TRBV5-6 and TRBJ1-4, with D tentatively TRBD1 (5 bases). This CDR3 is 13 amino acids long. V was pared by 2 bases and J by 7 bases, with 9 bases between. The germline gives CDR1 SGHDT, CDR2 YYEEEE. The CDR3 DNA is TGTGCCAGCAGCTTCGTCGGGGGTGAAAAACTGTTTTTT. This sequence encodes CASSFVGGEKLFF.

There are many counts of this clone. This CDR3 is also generated by other DNA sequences in the sample. CDR3 sequence: CASSLAGTGSYEQYF. The DNA for the CDR3 is TGTGCCAGCAGCTTAGCCGGGACAGGGAGTTACGAGCAGTACTTC. V gene TRBV11-3 combines with J gene TRBJ2-7; 9 positions match TRBD1. The CDR3 is 15 residues long. Germline CDR1 reads SGHNT; CDR2 reads YENEEA. V was pared by 1 base and J by 4 bases, with 5 bases of the junction left unmatched.

J is TRBJ2-7 and V is TRBV5-1; 7 positions agree with TRBD2. Trimming removed 3 bases from V and 0 bases from J; junction bases left unmatched: 3. Germline CDR1 is SGHRS and CDR2 is YFSETQ. The CDR3 extends over 14 amino acids. The CDR3 sequence is CASSWSSGSYEQYF. CDR3 in DNA: TGCGCCAGCAGCTGGTCTAGCGGCTCCTACGAGCAGTACTTC. The whole variable domain, remainder taken from reference TRBV5-1 and TRBJ2-7, is KAGVTQTPRYLIKTRGQQVTLSCSPISGHRSVSWYQQTPGQGLQFLFEYFSETQRNKGNFPGRFSGRQFSNSRSEMNVSTLELGDSALYLCASSWSSGSYEQYFGPGTRLTVT.

The rearrangement links TRBV27 to TRBJ1-1; D is uncertain. The V and J ends lost 2 bases and 5 bases respectively, with 15 bases between them. The CDR3 runs to 15 residues. Germline V gene sequence: CDR1 MNHEY, CDR2 SMNVEV (reference sequence). CDR3 coding DNA: TGTGCCAGCAGTTTAGAAGTTCCAATAGGGACTGAAGCTTTCTTT. Amino acids: CASSLEVPIGTEAFF.

The V and J genes are TRBV11-2 and TRBJ2-2; D is ambiguous. Deletions cut 1 base from V and 3 bases from J, with 6 bases between. Germline V gives CDR1 SGHAT, CDR2 FQNNGV. The CDR3 runs 14 residues. The CDR3 coding sequence is TGTGCCAGCAGCTTAGCTCCAGACACCGGGGAGCTGTTTTTT. Amino acids: CASSLAPDTGELFF.